This passage covers 24 T cell receptor beta chains from one sample sequenced in a study of graft-versus-host responses after intestinal transplantation. Clones were sequenced by immunoSEQ multiplex PCR, and TCRdb holds only the in-frame ones, with some missing. Among 40,000 or so clones, about four fifths were seen once, and the ten largest hold 3% to 4%. The sample in question was PBMCs, obtained about 990 days after transplant. Receptors were obtained from a human patient who received an intestinal transplant, so some T cells may come from the graft donor.

The gene calls are TRBV27 and TRBJ1-5, with TRBD1 as a possible D gene (5 bases). The CDR3 spans 14 residues. Germline V gene sequence: CDR1 MNHEY, CDR2 SMNVEV (reference sequence). V was shortened by 3 bases and J by 4 bases, with 10 bases between the two germline ends. CDR3 nucleotides: TGTGCCAGCAGTTTGTCGGGGGAAAATCAGCCCCAGCATTTT. Amino acids: CASSLSGENQPQHF.

This clone was found once. This rearrangement joins TRBV18 to TRBJ2-5; the match to TRBD2 covers 12 bases. The CDR3 covers 18 residues. V shed 2 bases, J shed 0 bases, and the junction held 7 bases outside the gene matches. Germline V gene lookup returns CDR1 KGHSH and CDR2 LQKENI. CDR3 sequence: CASSPSPGLAGYQETQYF. The CDR3 coding sequence is TGTGCCAGCTCACCATCTCCAGGACTAGCGGGGTACCAAGAGACCCAGTACTTC.

This chain connects TRBV6-1 to TRBJ1-2, with D possibly being TRBD1 (6 bases). CDR3 length equals 14 residues. CDR1 is MNHNS and CDR2 is SASEGT in the germline V gene. V gave up 5 bases and J gave up 5 bases, with 15 bases separating them. The CDR3 reads CASSMVGQSYGYTF. The CDR3 bases are TGTGCCAGCAGTATGGTCGGACAGTCATATGGCTACACCTTC.

The chain is built from TRBV6-6 and TRBJ2-1, with D perhaps being TRBD1 or TRBD2 (5 bases each). Deletions cut 4 bases from V and 9 bases from J, with 13 bases between. Germline lookup yields CDR1 MNHNY and CDR2 SVGAGI (reference sequence). This CDR3 is 13 amino acids long. The chain's CDR3 is CASSWGLGAEQFF. The CDR3 region has the DNA TGTGCCAGCAGTTGGGGGTTAGGGGCTGAGCAGTTCTTC.

By share of the sample, this clone is medium-sized. The chain is built from TRBV12-2 and TRBJ2-7; the table's D call TRBD2 went unverified against the DNA. TRBV12-2 is given as a pseudogene. The CDR3 has 19 amino acids. The CDR3 protein is CASRLASPKWLAEFLEQYF. The CDR3 region has the DNA TGTGCAAGTCGCTTAGCGTCCCCTAAATGGTTAGCGGAGTTCTTGGAGCAGTACTTC.

This clone was detected only a few times. This sequence joins TRBV5-6 and TRBJ2-3, with D perhaps TRBD2 (6 bases). V was pared by 4 bases and J by 0 bases, with 12 bases between. The germline gives CDR1 SGHDT, CDR2 YYEEEE. This CDR3 spans 15 amino acids. The CDR3 DNA follows: TGTGCCAGCAGCCTTAGCGGTACTAGCACAGATACGCAGTATTTT. This translates into CASSLSGTSTDTQYF.

The table lists this clone with a few counts. This sequence joins TRBV6-1 and TRBJ1-2; 10 bases align to TRBD1. V was clipped by 11 bases and J by 8 bases; unmatched bases: 8. The CDR3 is 12 residues long. Germline loops: CDR1 MNHNS, CDR2 SASEGT. The CDR3, as DNA: TGTGCCGGCGGGACAGGGGTTGGGGGCTACACCTTC. Translating gives CAGGTGVGGYTF.

The chain combines TRBV28 with TRBJ1-4; TRBD1 matches 9 bases. V trimming: 4 bases; J trimming: 7 bases; junction bases outside the gene matches: 7. Germline loops: CDR1 MDHEN, CDR2 SYDVKM. This CDR3 has 15 amino acids. The CDR3 loop is CASSSPGQGSEKLFF. CDR3 nucleotides: TGTGCCAGCAGTTCACCGGGACAGGGAAGTGAAAAACTGTTTTTT.

The rearrangement joins TRBV19 to TRBJ1-5; no definite D call. Per germline, CDR1 LNHDA and CDR2 SQIVND (reference sequence). The CDR3 contains 14 residues. The V end was cut by 5 bases, the J end by 3 bases, with 11 bases between. The CDR3 sequence: CASSPIPNNQPQHF. The CDR3 DNA is TGTGCCAGTAGTCCTATACCCAACAATCAGCCCCAGCATTTT.

This clone was found once. CDR3 in amino acids: CASSWGTDIQFDTQYF. In DNA form, the CDR3 reads TGTGCCAGCAGTTGGGGGACAGACATCCAGTTCGATACGCAGTATTTT. The chain links TRBV6-6 to TRBJ2-3; TRBD1 matches 7 bases. J was trimmed by 6 bases and V by 4 bases; bases with no gene match: 13. Germline CDR1 MNHNY, CDR2 SVGAGI (reference sequence). CDR3 length: 16 residues.

The chain joins TRBV30 to TRBJ1-3; 8 bases are a match to TRBD1. Trimming took 2 bases from V and 1 from J; bases not matched to a gene: 7. The V gene's germline CDR1 is GTSNPN and CDR2 SVGIG (reference sequence). There are 16 residues in the CDR3. CDR3 amino acids: CAWSQGAAGSGNTIYF. The CDR3 nucleotides read TGTGCCTGGAGTCAGGGGGCAGCGGGTTCTGGAAACACCATATATTTT.

V gene TRBV5-4 combines with J gene TRBJ2-3, with 12 nucleotides matching TRBD2. Germline loops: CDR1 SGHNT, CDR2 YYREEE (reference sequence). CDR3 length: 16 amino acids. After removal of 3 bases from V and 2 bases from J, the junction contained 4 bases not matched to a gene. The CDR3 DNA reads TGTGCCAGCAGCTCCCGGACTAGCGGGAACACAGATACGCAGTATTTT. Translation: CASSSRTSGNTDTQYF.

The J gene is TRBJ2-4, the V gene TRBV18, with a possible D match to TRBD1 (5 bases). This CDR3 is built from 14 residues. Germline V gene lookup returns CDR1 KGHSH and CDR2 LQKENI. V was trimmed by 2 bases and J by 5 bases, leaving 10 bases between them. CDR3 DNA: TGTGCCAGCTCACCATGGGGCGAGGAAAACATTCAGTACTTC. Its translation is CASSPWGEENIQYF.

The chain has TRBV7-8 and TRBJ2-5; no clear D gene. Between the trimmed V and J ends, which lost 1 base and 1 base, there was a span of 10 bases. The CDR3 has 15 amino acids. Germline CDR1 and CDR2: SGHVS and FQNEAQ. The CDR3 sequence is CASSLDQTPQETQYF. CDR3 DNA sequence: TGTGCCAGCAGCTTAGATCAAACCCCCCAAGAGACCCAGTACTTC.

The V gene is TRBV28, the J gene TRBJ2-7; 10 bases are shared with TRBD1. This CDR3 has 16 residues. With 5 bases clipped from V and 2 bases from J, the junction kept 9 bases outside the gene matches. In germline, CDR1 is MDHEN, CDR2 SYDVKM. CDR3 in DNA: TGTGCCAGCAGTAAAATATGGGGACAGGGGACCTACGAGCAGTACTTC. Its translation: CASSKIWGQGTYEQYF.

The J gene is TRBJ1-2, the V gene TRBV5-1, with D hard to call. The CDR3 loop spans 15 amino acids. CDR1 and CDR2 from the germline V gene are SGHRS and YFSETQ. Trimming cost V 3 bases and J 0 bases, with 12 bases left between them. CDR3 sequence reads: CASSSVDRPNYGYTF. The CDR3 bases are TGCGCCAGCAGCTCAGTAGACCGACCTAACTATGGCTACACCTTC.

V and J are TRBV6-1 and TRBJ1-2; a weak D match, TRBD1 (5 bases). The germline V gene encodes CDR1 MNHNS and CDR2 SASEGT. The germline V and J ends were trimmed by 4 bases and 0 bases, with 9 bases remaining between them. The CDR3 loop spans 14 amino acids. For the CDR3, the DNA is TGTGCCAGCAGTGGTGGCAGGGCTAACTATGGCTACACCTTC. This translates into CASSGGRANYGYTF.

The chain is built from TRBV6-1 and TRBJ2-6; perhaps TRBD2 as D (6 bases). Trimming took 9 bases from V and 0 from J, leaving 12 bases between them. From germline, CDR1 is MNHNS and CDR2 SASEGT. This CDR3 contains 15 residues. CDR3 bases: TGTGCCAGTGGGCGGGGTACCTCTGGGGCCAACGTCCTGACTTTC. Its protein is CASGRGTSGANVLTF.

The rearrangement links TRBV6-1 to TRBJ2-3, with TRBD1 as a possible D gene (6 bases). This CDR3 comprises 15 residues. V was pared by 5 bases and J by 6 bases, with 18 bases between. Germline values: CDR1 MNHNS, CDR2 SASEGT. The CDR3 protein is CASSPRGGKRDTQYF. The CDR3 bases are TGTGCCAGCAGTCCGCGAGGGGGAAAGCGGGATACGCAGTATTTT.

This chain joins TRBV2 and TRBJ2-7, with D perhaps TRBD1 (5 bases). The CDR3 extends over 12 amino acids. Germline CDR1 is SNHLY and CDR2 is FYNNEI. Trimming took 7 bases from V and 0 from J, leaving 7 bases between them. CDR3 amino acids: CASKQASYEQYF. CDR3 sequence (DNA): TGTGCCAGCAAACAGGCCTCCTACGAGCAGTACTTC.

The genes are TRBV19 and TRBJ1-6, with 8 bases lining up with TRBD1. Germline V gives CDR1 LNHDA, CDR2 SQIVND (reference sequence). Trimming removed 7 bases from V and 11 bases from J; junction bases left unmatched: 10. CDR3 size: 14 residues. The CDR3 DNA reads as TGTGCCAGTACCGGGACAGGTTGGTTGGCACCCCTCCACTTT. This gives the protein CASTGTGWLAPLHF.

The V call is TRBV6-1, the J call TRBJ2-7, with 11 bases aligning to TRBD1. V lost 3 bases and J lost 4; bases outside the gene matches: 8. The CDR3 contains 16 residues. CDR1 MNHNS and CDR2 SASEGT come from the germline V gene. The DNA of the CDR3 is TGTGCCAGCAGTGAGGCTGGGGGGACAGGGGGATACGAGCAGTACTTC. Its translation is CASSEAGGTGGYEQYF.

This clone occurred once. The V and J genes are TRBV28 and TRBJ2-3; 14 bases agree with TRBD2. Trimming took 5 bases from V and 2 from J; bases not matched to a gene: 3. Looked up from germline, CDR1 is MDHEN and CDR2 is SYDVKM. The CDR3 runs to 16 residues. The CDR3, as DNA: TGTGCCAGCAGTCTGGGACTAGCGGGAGTCACAGATACGCAGTATTTT. Residues: CASSLGLAGVTDTQYF.

This clone was found a few times. This chain joins TRBV7-9 and TRBJ2-5; possible D gene TRBD1, 6 bases. CDR1 and CDR2 (germline): SEHNR, FQNEAQ (reference sequence). This CDR3 is built from 13 residues. Trimming removed 7 bases from V and 1 base from J, with 10 bases in between. The CDR3 protein is CASIQGSQETQYF. As DNA, the CDR3 is TGTGCCAGCATCCAGGGGTCCCAAGAGACCCAGTACTTC.